Listed below are T cell receptor beta chains from one sample, sequenced in a study of siplizumab effects on memory and regulatory T cells. The data were produced by immunoSEQ multiplex PCR, yet TCRdb's version contains in-frame clones alone and is incomplete. The sample includes approximately 100,000 clones, about 93% of them seen just once. The sample comprised non-Treg CD4+ T cells sorted from blood. These receptors were taken from a human donor in good health. Both conserved end residues are part of each CDR3. D genes are given only for firm matches. The listing skips clone size in some rows; elsewhere it reads once, few, many or a size class.

-,TRBV27,-,TRBJ1-5,CASSRGVGSNQPQHF,TGTGCCAGCAGTAGAGGGGTCGGTAGCAATCAGCCCCAGCATTTT
-,TRBV6-6,-,TRBJ1-3,CASHSGNTIYF,TGTGCCAGCCACTCTGGAAACACCATATATTTT
-,TRBV30,-,TRBJ1-2,CAWIPRISYGYTF,TGTGCCTGGATTCCTCGGATTTCATATGGCTACACCTTC
TRBD2,TRBV27,-,TRBJ2-3,CASSLLGAGDTDTQYF,TGTGCCAGCAGTCTCCTCGGAGCGGGGGACACAGATACGCAGTATTTT
-,TRBV19,-,TRBJ2-7,CASSAGATYEQYF,TGTGCCAGTAGTGCAGGGGCCACCTACGAGCAGTACTTC
-,TRBV6-1,once,TRBJ2-5,CASSSLQGYQETQYF,TGTGCCAGCAGTTCCCTTCAGGGGTACCAAGAGACCCAGTACTTC
-,TRBV7-9,-,TRBJ1-1,CASSQHIREGTEAFF,TGTGCCAGCAGCCAACACATCAGGGAGGGCACTGAAGCTTTCTTT
-,TRBV7-3,-,TRBJ2-2,CASSLGPGELFF,TGTGCCAGCAGCCTCGGACCGGGGGAGCTGTTTTTT
-,TRBV11-1,-,TRBJ2-1,CASSSWGEGNEQFF,TGTGCCAGCAGCAGCTGGGGAGAAGGCAATGAGCAGTTCTTC
-,TRBV6-7,-,TRBJ2-3,CASRVGNDDTQYF,TGTGCCAGCAGGGTGGGCAATGACGATACGCAGTATTTT
-,TRBV30,once,TRBJ2-1,CAWSLVGAVFEQFF,TGTGCCTGGAGTTTGGTGGGGGCCGTTTTTGAGCAGTTCTTC
TRBD2,TRBV5-1,-,TRBJ2-3,CASSLGSTSGERDTQYF,TGCGCCAGCAGCTTGGGGTCTACTAGCGGGGAAAGGGATACGCAGTATTTT
TRBD2,TRBV28,-,TRBJ2-6,CASAGSGGDYSGANVLTF,TGTGCCAGCGCAGGCAGCGGGGGGGATTACTCTGGGGCCAACGTCCTGACTTTC
-,TRBV5-4,-,TRBJ2-5,CASSTPAGETQYF,TGTGCCAGCAGCACACCGGCCGGGGAGACCCAGTACTTC
-,TRBV5-1,few,TRBJ2-6,CASSSVMGTGANVLTF,TGCGCCAGCAGCTCGGTGATGGGGACCGGGGCCAACGTCCTGACTTTC
-,TRBV6-5,once,TRBJ2-1,CASSSPGPRGEQFF,TGTGCCAGCAGTTCACCGGGGCCCCGTGGAGAGCAGTTCTTC
-,TRBV19,-,TRBJ2-1,CASSIADPSSYNEQFF,TGTGCCAGTAGTATAGCAGACCCGAGCTCCTACAATGAGCAGTTCTTC
-,TRBV19,-,TRBJ2-6,CASSISPSGANVLTF,TGTGCCAGTAGTATATCACCCTCTGGGGCCAACGTCCTGACTTTC
TRBD1,TRBV28,once,TRBJ2-5,CASSHTGGQETQYF,TGTGCCAGCAGTCATACAGGGGGGCAAGAGACCCAGTACTTC
-,TRBV29-1,-,TRBJ2-1,CSVVINEQFF,TGCAGCGTTGTAATCAATGAGCAGTTCTTC
-,TRBV29-1,-,TRBJ1-6,CSALSSYNSPLHF,TGCAGCGCCCTCAGCTCCTATAATTCACCCCTCCACTTT
TRBD2,TRBV5-4,-,TRBJ2-1,CASRAGGDEQFF,TGTGCCAGCCGAGCGGGGGGGGATGAGCAGTTCTTC
-,TRBV5-1,-,TRBJ2-1,CASSLSGGNEQFF,TGCGCCAGCAGCTTATCAGGGGGGAATGAGCAGTTCTTC
-,TRBV4-1,-,TRBJ2-7,CASSPQEGTPYEQYF,TGCGCCAGCAGCCCCCAAGAGGGCACCCCCTACGAGCAGTACTTC
-,TRBV29-1,-,TRBJ2-5,CSVRGDQETQYF,TGCAGCGTTCGTGGAGATCAAGAGACCCAGTACTTC
-,TRBV6-1,-,TRBJ1-4,CASRGGINEKLFF,TGTGCCAGCAGGGGAGGGATAAATGAAAAACTGTTTTTT
TRBD1,TRBV10-3,-,TRBJ2-2,CAISDPTGGAGGELFF,TGTGCCATCAGTGACCCGACAGGGGGCGCCGGCGGGGAGCTGTTTTTT
TRBD2,TRBV10-2,-,TRBJ2-5,CASSRTSGGAQETQYF,TGCGCCAGCAGTAGAACTAGCGGGGGGGCTCAAGAGACCCAGTACTTC
-,TRBV5-1,-,TRBJ2-7,CASSPGGQDYEQYF,TGCGCCAGCAGCCCGGGAGGACAGGATTACGAGCAGTACTTC
-,TRBV5-1,-,TRBJ2-1,CASSPDLNEQFF,TGCGCCAGCAGCCCGGACCTCAATGAGCAGTTCTTC
-,TRBV5-1,-,TRBJ2-7,CASSPVSSYEQYF,TGCGCCAGCAGCCCGGTATCAAGCTACGAGCAGTACTTC
TRBD1,TRBV4-1,-,TRBJ1-6,CASSQVDRDDSPLHF,TGCGCCAGCAGCCAAGTTGACAGGGATGATTCACCCCTCCACTTT
TRBD1,TRBV7-9,-,TRBJ1-2,CASSSRGGTGDGYTF,TGTGCCAGCAGCTCTCGAGGGGGGACAGGGGATGGCTACACCTTC
TRBD2,TRBV7-9,-,TRBJ2-7,CASSFASGGPVNEQYF,TGTGCCAGCAGCTTCGCCAGCGGGGGCCCTGTTAACGAGCAGTACTTC
-,TRBV2,-,TRBJ2-5,CASTPYGGETQYF,TGTGCCAGCACCCCTTACGGCGGGGAGACCCAGTACTTC
-,TRBV29-1,-,TRBJ2-5,CSVVSLETQYF,TGCAGCGTTGTTTCCCTAGAGACCCAGTACTTC
TRBD2,TRBV12-5,-,TRBJ2-1,CASGLGNLAGDYNEQFF,TGTGCTAGTGGTTTAGGAAATCTAGCGGGGGATTACAATGAGCAGTTCTTC
-,TRBV28,-,TRBJ1-1,CATGVSTEAFF,TGTGCCACCGGCGTGAGCACTGAAGCTTTCTTT
-,TRBV6-4,-,TRBJ2-6,CARTGEAGANVLTF,TGTGCCAGGACAGGTGAGGCTGGGGCCAACGTCCTGACTTTC
TRBD2,TRBV4-2,-,TRBJ2-1,CASSPGLAGSYEQFF,TGTGCCAGCAGCCCGGGACTAGCGGGGTCCTATGAGCAGTTCTTC
-,TRBV27,few,TRBJ1-4,CASRGNLPEKLFF,TGTGCCAGCAGAGGAAATCTCCCTGAAAAACTGTTTTTT
TRBD1,TRBV27,-,TRBJ2-3,CASSLLLGTGATDTQYF,TGTGCCAGCAGTTTATTACTAGGGACAGGGGCCACAGATACGCAGTATTTT
TRBD1,TRBV28,-,TRBJ1-5,CASSRDRIPFSNQPQHF,TGTGCCAGCAGCCGGGACAGAATCCCCTTTAGCAATCAGCCCCAGCATTTT
-,TRBV6-5,-,TRBJ2-4,CASSPIRGTKNIQYF,TGTGCCAGCAGCCCCATCCGGGGAACCAAAAACATTCAGTACTTC
TRBD2,TRBV7-3,-,TRBJ2-3,CASSSHLIAGGTDTQYF,TGTGCCAGCAGCTCCCACTTAATAGCGGGGGGCACAGATACGCAGTATTTT
-,TRBV2,once,TRBJ1-2,CASREDGSYGYTF,TGTGCCAGCAGGGAAGACGGGTCCTATGGCTACACCTTC
-,TRBV29-1,once,TRBJ1-2,CSLGENYGYTF,TGCAGCTTGGGGGAGAACTATGGCTACACCTTC
-,TRBV7-9,-,TRBJ1-5,CASSFTGGSNQPQHF,TGTGCCAGCAGTTTCACCGGGGGTAGCAATCAGCCCCAGCATTTT
-,TRBV15,-,TRBJ1-5,CATSRDSLGGNQPQHF,TGTGCCACCAGCAGAGATAGTTTGGGTGGCAATCAGCCCCAGCATTTT